Listed below are T cell receptor beta chains from one sample, sequenced in a study of CXCR3-negative and CXCR3-positive naive CD8 T cells. Each CDR3 protein gets one entry in TCRdb, which reprocessed the 5' RACE reads and gives no DNA. This repertoire includes some 130,000 distinct CDR3 sequences. The material sequenced was naive CXCR3+ CD8+ T cells from blood. The receptor source for this set is a human donor in good health. Some clones in this sample may be carry-over from other donors' samples. CDR3s include the opening cysteine and the closing phenylalanine or tryptophan.

CDR3 length: 14
J gene: TRBJ1-2
V gene: TRBV6-5
CDR3 protein: CASSYSTVNYGYTF

CDR3 length: 16
J gene: TRBJ2-3
V gene: TRBV27
CDR3 protein: CASSLVGTGSIDTQYF

CDR3 length: 21
J gene: TRBJ2-2
V gene: TRBV14
CDR3 protein: CASSLNPTSGGPGGWTGELFF

CDR3 length: 19
J gene: TRBJ2-6
V gene: TRBV12-3/TRBV12-4
CDR3 protein: CASSFAIVRASSGANVLTF

CDR3 length: 14
J gene: TRBJ2-1
V gene: TRBV3-1
CDR3 protein: CASSSRTAYNEQFF

CDR3 length: 13
J gene: TRBJ2-7
V gene: TRBV4-1
CDR3 protein: CASSSLPGREQYF

CDR3 length: 14
J gene: TRBJ2-7
V gene: TRBV20-1
CDR3 protein: CSARVYRPTYEQYF

CDR3 length: 17
J gene: TRBJ2-1
V gene: TRBV7-9
CDR3 protein: CASSLSAGTSPYNEQFF

CDR3 length: 21
J gene: TRBJ2-1
V gene: TRBV9
CDR3 protein: CASSYTAGGSGKLNSYNEQFF

CDR3 length: 18
J gene: TRBJ2-2
V gene: TRBV5-4
CDR3 protein: CASSLRPPFDRGFGELFF

CDR3 length: 13
J gene: TRBJ2-7
V gene: TRBV7-9
CDR3 protein: CASSPGSIYEQYF

CDR3 length: 20
J gene: TRBJ2-7
V gene: TRBV4-3
CDR3 protein: CASSQDIFWDRGVLAYEQYF

CDR3 length: 11
J gene: TRBJ2-1
V gene: TRBV12-3/TRBV12-4
CDR3 protein: CASSFANEQFF

CDR3 length: 12
J gene: TRBJ2-7
V gene: TRBV27
CDR3 protein: CASSLSGKEQYF

CDR3 length: 15
J gene: TRBJ2-2
V gene: TRBV5-4
CDR3 protein: CASSSGLENTGELFF

CDR3 length: 18
J gene: TRBJ2-1
V gene: TRBV15
CDR3 protein: CATSRGGGSFESYNEQFF